Listed below are T cell receptor beta chains from one sample, sequenced in a study of cytomegalovirus exposure and HLA in healthy donors. Some clones are missing from TCRdb's copy, which holds only in-frame ones; the method was immunoSEQ multiplex PCR. The table lists around 200,000 clones, over 75% of them singletons, with more than 6% in the top ten. Sequencing used PBMCs. Receptors were obtained from a man between 40 and 49 years old in good health and CMV-seropositive. The CDR3 runs from the conserved cysteine through the conserved F or W.

length | J | V | CDR3
15 | TRBJ1-4 | TRBV18 | CASSPSKVQNEKLFF
13 | TRBJ1-1 | TRBV6-1 | CASRMGQPVEAFF
15 | TRBJ2-1 | TRBV11-1 | CASSWGRGTYNEQFF
13 | TRBJ1-3 | TRBV6-1 | CASSEGQGNTIYF
13 | TRBJ1-1 | TRBV10-2 | CASKDSVGTEAFF
14 | TRBJ1-6 | TRBV29-1 | CSVEEAGSGSPLHF
15 | TRBJ2-3 | TRBV7-2 | CASSADRGLTDTQYF
15 | TRBJ1-1 | TRBV6-1 | CASSGGDRGLPEAFF
14 | TRBJ2-2 | TRBV9 | CASRGTANTGELFF
14 | TRBJ2-5 | TRBV7-3 | CASSPSGPLETQYF
17 | TRBJ2-5 | TRBV7-9 | CASDDMGLAGGQETQYF
16 | TRBJ1-2 | TRBV5-4 | CASSLGIQGVWYGYTF
14 | TRBJ2-1 | TRBV7-3 | CASSLVTNYNEQFF
16 | TRBJ2-7 | TRBV7-8 | CASSSRGRVGLYEQYF
14 | TRBJ2-7 | TRBV6-5 | CASSSVELPYEQYF
15 | TRBJ2-2 | TRBV19 | CASSIQGTNTGELFF
17 | TRBJ1-2 | TRBV5-8 | CASSLPADRQRGYGYTF
16 | TRBJ1-3 | TRBV9 | CASSVTGMKSGNTVYF
14 | TRBJ2-7 | TRBV6-5 | CASSSSGGTYEQYF
16 | TRBJ2-7 | TRBV7-2 | CASSLIPGTGAYEQYF
15 | TRBJ1-5 | TRBV6-5 | CASSSTGGSDQPQHF
15 | TRBJ2-7 | TRBV28 | CASSETGYGSYEQYF
12 | TRBJ2-2 | TRBV5-6 | CASSAGTGELFF
17 | TRBJ1-6 | TRBV4-1 | CASSQGWQGAATSPLHF